Listed below are T cell receptor beta chains from one sample, sequenced in a study of vaccination effects on CD4 cells after COVID-19. Using immunoSEQ multiplex PCR, the repertoire was profiled, and TCRdb retains in-frame clones only, with some absent. Here the sample spans about 34,000 clones, around two thirds being singletons. The antigens for these receptors are not known. The starting material was CD4+ T cells from PBMCs cultured with a peptide pool, obtained before COVID-19 vaccination. The receptors come from a human donor who had a prior SARS-CoV-2 infection. Both conserved end residues are part of each CDR3. The order of the fields is clone size, J gene, V gene, D gene, CDR3 DNA, CDR3 protein. A D gene is named only where the DNA matches it firmly. Clone size is stated in some rows and not others, as once, few, many or a class when expanded.

clone_size: once
j_call: TRBJ2-1
v_call: TRBV7-6
d_call: TRBD2
cdr3_nt: TGTGCCAGCAGCCATGGACTAGCGAGTTACAATGAGCAGTTCTTC
cdr3_aa: CASSHGLASYNEQFF

clone_size: once
j_call: TRBJ1-2
v_call: TRBV6-2/TRBV6-3
d_call: NA
cdr3_nt: TGTGCCAGCAGTTCCCGTGTAGAGTCCTATGGCTACACCTTC
cdr3_aa: CASSSRVESYGYTF

clone_size: NA
j_call: TRBJ2-3
v_call: TRBV2
d_call: NA
cdr3_nt: TGTGCCAGCGGTCAGGGTTTAGATACGCAGTATTTT
cdr3_aa: CASGQGLDTQYF

clone_size: NA
j_call: TRBJ2-3
v_call: TRBV5-4
d_call: TRBD1
cdr3_nt: TGTGCCAGCAGCCGGACAGGGAGTAACACAGATACGCAGTATTTT
cdr3_aa: CASSRTGSNTDTQYF

clone_size: NA
j_call: TRBJ1-4
v_call: TRBV4-2
d_call: NA
cdr3_nt: TGTGCCAGCAGCCAAGGACCAGGAACTAATGAAAAACTGTTTTTT
cdr3_aa: CASSQGPGTNEKLFF

clone_size: NA
j_call: TRBJ1-5
v_call: TRBV5-8
d_call: TRBD1
cdr3_nt: TGTGCCAGCAGCCTGAGGGGGCGCGGCAATCAGCCCCAGCATTTT
cdr3_aa: CASSLRGRGNQPQHF

clone_size: NA
j_call: TRBJ2-1
v_call: TRBV7-2
d_call: TRBD2
cdr3_nt: TGTGCCAGCAGCTTCTCCGGGGGGGCGGAGTTCTTC
cdr3_aa: CASSFSGGAEFF

clone_size: NA
j_call: TRBJ2-4
v_call: TRBV30
d_call: NA
cdr3_nt: TGTGCCTGGAGTGTCCAGGGAGCCAAAAACATTCAGTACTTC
cdr3_aa: CAWSVQGAKNIQYF

clone_size: NA
j_call: TRBJ1-2
v_call: TRBV4-1
d_call: NA
cdr3_nt: TGCGCCAGCAGCCAAGGCGTGCGCGGACCGGGGAGGACACAGGCGGGCTACACCTTC
cdr3_aa: CASSQGVRGPGRTQAGYTF

clone_size: few
j_call: TRBJ2-5
v_call: TRBV7-2
d_call: NA
cdr3_nt: TGTGCCAGCAGCTTCAGGGGCCAAGAGACCCAGTACTTC
cdr3_aa: CASSFRGQETQYF

clone_size: NA
j_call: TRBJ1-1
v_call: TRBV2
d_call: NA
cdr3_nt: TGTGCCAGCAGTGGCCCCCGGGGGAACACTGAAGCTTTCTTT
cdr3_aa: CASSGPRGNTEAFF

clone_size: NA
j_call: TRBJ1-1
v_call: TRBV6-5
d_call: NA
cdr3_nt: TGTGCCAGCAGTAAGAACACTGAAGCTTTCTTT
cdr3_aa: CASSKNTEAFF

clone_size: NA
j_call: TRBJ1-1
v_call: TRBV7-2
d_call: NA
cdr3_nt: TGTGCGAGCAAAGTAGGTGGTGGTGGAACTGAAGCTTTCTTT
cdr3_aa: CASKVGGGGTEAFF

clone_size: NA
j_call: TRBJ2-1
v_call: TRBV4-1
d_call: TRBD2
cdr3_nt: TGCGCCAGCAGCCAAGATTTCCTAGCGGGAGGTTTTGAGCAGTTCTTC
cdr3_aa: CASSQDFLAGGFEQFF

clone_size: few
j_call: TRBJ1-1
v_call: TRBV5-4
d_call: NA
cdr3_nt: TGTGCCAGCAGATCAGCATCAAAGCTGAACACTGAAGCTTTCTTT
cdr3_aa: CASRSASKLNTEAFF

clone_size: few
j_call: TRBJ2-5
v_call: TRBV3-1/TRBV3-2
d_call: NA
cdr3_nt: TGTGCCAGCAGTCACAGGACCCAAGAGACCCAGTACTTC
cdr3_aa: CASSHRTQETQYF

clone_size: NA
j_call: TRBJ1-5
v_call: TRBV19
d_call: NA
cdr3_nt: TGTGCCAGTAGACTTTTGGGGACTGCTTACAATCAGCCCCAGCATTTT
cdr3_aa: CASRLLGTAYNQPQHF

clone_size: NA
j_call: TRBJ2-1
v_call: TRBV7-9
d_call: TRBD1
cdr3_nt: TGTGCCAGCAGCTGGACAGGGTACAATGAGCAGTTCTTC
cdr3_aa: CASSWTGYNEQFF

clone_size: few
j_call: TRBJ2-5
v_call: TRBV6-2/TRBV6-3
d_call: TRBD2
cdr3_nt: TGTGCCAGCAGCCAAAATAAAAGACAGACGGGTGGAGGGAGGGCCCGGGGGACCCAGTACTTC
cdr3_aa: CASSQNKRQTGGGRARGTQYF

clone_size: NA
j_call: TRBJ2-7
v_call: TRBV6-5
d_call: TRBD1
cdr3_nt: TGTGCCAGCAGTTACGACAGGGGGGCCCACGAGCAGTACTTC
cdr3_aa: CASSYDRGAHEQYF

clone_size: NA
j_call: TRBJ2-1
v_call: TRBV15
d_call: TRBD2
cdr3_nt: TGTGCCACCAGCGTCCCGAGCGGGGGCCACTACAATGAGCAGTTCTTC
cdr3_aa: CATSVPSGGHYNEQFF

clone_size: NA
j_call: TRBJ2-6
v_call: TRBV4-3
d_call: NA
cdr3_nt: TGCGCCAGCAGCAATGGGGGATCAGGGGCCAACGTCCTGACTTTC
cdr3_aa: CASSNGGSGANVLTF

clone_size: few
j_call: TRBJ1-4
v_call: TRBV6-5
d_call: NA
cdr3_nt: TGTGCCAGCAGTTACTCGGGGTCTCGGGATGAAAAACTGTTTTTT
cdr3_aa: CASSYSGSRDEKLFF

clone_size: NA
j_call: TRBJ1-4
v_call: TRBV7-2
d_call: NA
cdr3_nt: TGTGCCTGCCGTAGGGGAACTAATGAAAAACTGTTTTTT
cdr3_aa: CACRRGTNEKLFF

clone_size: NA
j_call: TRBJ2-3
v_call: TRBV6-4
d_call: NA
cdr3_nt: TGTGCCAGCAGCCAGACTCCCAGCACAGATACGCAGTATTTT
cdr3_aa: CASSQTPSTDTQYF

clone_size: NA
j_call: TRBJ2-2
v_call: TRBV5-6
d_call: NA
cdr3_nt: TGTGCCAGCAACAGGGGAGGTATCACCGGGGAGCTGTTTTTT
cdr3_aa: CASNRGGITGELFF

clone_size: NA
j_call: TRBJ2-2
v_call: TRBV5-1
d_call: TRBD1
cdr3_nt: TGCGCCAGCAGGTCGGGACAGGGGGTACCCGGGGAGCTGTTTTTT
cdr3_aa: CASRSGQGVPGELFF

clone_size: NA
j_call: TRBJ1-1
v_call: TRBV12-3/TRBV12-4
d_call: NA
cdr3_nt: TGTGCCAGCAGTTCCATCTCAGTGGGACCAGCTTTCTTT
cdr3_aa: CASSSISVGPAFF

clone_size: NA
j_call: TRBJ2-1
v_call: TRBV7-2
d_call: NA
cdr3_nt: TGTGCCAGCAGCCGACAGGAAACAAATGAGCAGTTCTTC
cdr3_aa: CASSRQETNEQFF

clone_size: NA
j_call: TRBJ2-1
v_call: TRBV18
d_call: TRBD2
cdr3_nt: TGTGCCAGCTCACCATTGGGACTAGCGGGAGGCTATGAGCAGTTCTTC
cdr3_aa: CASSPLGLAGGYEQFF

clone_size: NA
j_call: TRBJ2-1
v_call: TRBV4-1
d_call: NA
cdr3_nt: TGCGCCAGCAGCCAAGTTGCTAGCCCAGCTCAGTTCTTC
cdr3_aa: CASSQVASPAQFF

clone_size: NA
j_call: TRBJ1-5
v_call: TRBV7-8
d_call: NA
cdr3_nt: TGTGCCAGCAGCTTTGATGGGATGTATCAGCCCCAGCATTTT
cdr3_aa: CASSFDGMYQPQHF

clone_size: once
j_call: TRBJ2-3
v_call: TRBV7-7
d_call: NA
cdr3_nt: TGTGCTAGCAGCTTAGTAGCAGGGTCAGATACGCAGTATTTT
cdr3_aa: CASSLVAGSDTQYF

clone_size: once
j_call: TRBJ2-1
v_call: TRBV21-1
d_call: NA
cdr3_nt: TGTGCCAGCAGCAGACTAGCGCAAATAACGGCGGGCAATGAGCAGTTCTTC
cdr3_aa: CASSRLAQITAGNEQFF

clone_size: once
j_call: TRBJ1-5
v_call: TRBV30
d_call: TRBD1
cdr3_nt: TGTGCCTGGAGTCGCCTACAGGGGTCTAGCAATCAGCCCCAGCATTTT
cdr3_aa: CAWSRLQGSSNQPQHF

clone_size: NA
j_call: TRBJ1-6
v_call: TRBV2
d_call: NA
cdr3_nt: TGTGCCAGCGACGGGACACCGGGTTCACCCCTCCACTTT
cdr3_aa: CASDGTPGSPLHF

clone_size: NA
j_call: TRBJ2-2
v_call: TRBV5-6
d_call: TRBD1
cdr3_nt: TGTGCCAGCAGCTCACGATCAGGGGGATGGACCGGGGAGCTGTTTTTT
cdr3_aa: CASSSRSGGWTGELFF

clone_size: few
j_call: TRBJ2-7
v_call: TRBV7-2
d_call: NA
cdr3_nt: TGTGCCAGCAGCTTAGCGTCTTCAGGAACCTACGAGCAGTACTTC
cdr3_aa: CASSLASSGTYEQYF

clone_size: NA
j_call: TRBJ1-5
v_call: TRBV19
d_call: TRBD1
cdr3_nt: TGTGCCAGCACCCCTCGACAGGGAACCAATCAGCCCCAGCATTTT
cdr3_aa: CASTPRQGTNQPQHF

clone_size: NA
j_call: TRBJ1-2
v_call: TRBV6-2/TRBV6-3
d_call: NA
cdr3_nt: TGTGCCAGCAGTTACCCGGGACCGTCTTGGTGCACCTTC
cdr3_aa: CASSYPGPSWCTF

clone_size: NA
j_call: TRBJ2-7
v_call: TRBV7-7
d_call: TRBD2
cdr3_nt: TGTGCTAGCAGCCCTGGGACTAGCGGGAGCCTCGAGCAGTACTTC
cdr3_aa: CASSPGTSGSLEQYF

clone_size: NA
j_call: TRBJ2-3
v_call: TRBV9
d_call: NA
cdr3_nt: TGTGCCAGCAGCGTAGCTCAGTCGATCGGAGTCAGCACAGATACGCAGTATTTT
cdr3_aa: CASSVAQSIGVSTDTQYF